Presented here are 32 T cell receptor beta chains from one specimen sequenced in a study of blood T cell repertoires in COVID-19. Repertoires were generated with immunoSEQ multiplex PCR, while TCRdb's copy carries only in-frame clones and drops some. The table lists 220,000 or so clones, about 79% of them singletons, with approximately 1.2% in the top ten. The sequenced sample consisted of PBMCs or T cells enriched from blood (not recorded which). The source of these receptors is a woman aged 40 to 50 with acute COVID-19.

This clone turned up a few times. V and J are TRBV6-2 or TRBV6-3 and TRBJ1-1; D is perhaps TRBD1 (5 bases). The V gene lost 0 bases and the J gene lost 5 bases, with 10 bases spanning the gap. This CDR3 contains 14 residues. Per the germline V gene, CDR1 is MNHEY and CDR2 is SVGEGT. CDR3 nucleotide sequence: TGTGCCAGCAGTTACTCGATACGGGGGACTGAAGCTTTCTTT. Translation: CASSYSIRGTEAFF.

This chain joins TRBV14 and TRBJ2-5, with a weak D call TRBD1 (6 bases). V was shortened by 4 bases and J by 3 bases, with 9 bases between the two germline ends. The CDR3 runs 13 residues. Per the germline V gene, CDR1 is SGHDN and CDR2 is FVKESK. CDR3 sequence (DNA): TGTGCCAGCAGCCGGAAGGGGGAAGAGACCCAGTACTTC. Protein product: CASSRKGEETQYF.

V usage is TRBV11-2 and J usage is TRBJ2-7; TRBD1 aligns across 7 bases. The J segment lost 4 bases and the V segment lost 0 bases, leaving 0 bases of the junction unmatched. The CDR3 spans 13 residues. Germline V gene sequence: CDR1 SGHAT, CDR2 FQNNGV. The CDR3 spells CASSLEQGYEQYF. Here the CDR3 DNA reads TGTGCCAGCAGCTTAGAACAGGGGTACGAGCAGTACTTC. Full variable domain (missing parts from reference TRBV11-2 and TRBJ2-7): EAGVAQSPRYKIIEKRQSVAFWCNPISGHATLYWYQQILGQGPKLLIQFQNNGVVDDSQLPKDRFSAERLKGVDSTLKIQPAKLEDSAVYLCASSLEQGYEQYFGPGTRLTVT.

The J gene is TRBJ1-2, the V gene TRBV27; no definite D call. Trimming took 5 bases from V and 4 from J, leaving 17 bases between them. The CDR3 is 15 residues long. CDR1 is MNHEY and CDR2 is SMNVEV in the germline V gene (reference sequence). CDR3 protein: CASSPSPWTSYGYTF. The CDR3 DNA follows: TGTGCCAGCAGTCCCAGTCCTTGGACTTCCTATGGCTACACCTTC.

The genes are TRBV7-2 and TRBJ2-1; 9 nucleotides align to TRBD1. Germline lookup yields CDR1 SGHTA and CDR2 FQGNSA. J lost 7 bases, V lost 7 bases, and 14 bases had no gene match. The CDR3 sequence is 16 residues long. CDR3 sequence (DNA): TGTGCCAGCACCCCCGCGCATACAGGGGGCTGGAATGAGCAGTTCTTC. Translation: CASTPAHTGGWNEQFF.

The gene calls are TRBV9 and TRBJ2-1; 11 positions match TRBD2. This CDR3 has 17 amino acids. Germline V gene lookup returns CDR1 SGDLS and CDR2 YYNGEE. After removal of 2 bases from V and 3 bases from J, the junction contained 7 bases not matched to a gene. CDR3 nucleotides: TGTGCCAGCAGCGTCGACGGGACTAGCGGAATCTACAATGAGCAGTTCTTC. Translation gives CASSVDGTSGIYNEQFF.

This clone was observed a single time. The chain combines TRBV24-1 with TRBJ1-2; 8 nucleotides line up with TRBD1. Per the germline V gene, CDR1 is KGHDR and CDR2 is SFDVKD. The trim removed 3 bases at V and 4 bases at J, leaving 3 bases unmatched. There are 14 residues in the CDR3. This CDR3 is CATSDPGGGYGYTF. The CDR3 nucleotides read TGTGCCACCAGTGATCCAGGGGGCGGCTATGGCTACACCTTC.

J is TRBJ2-2 and V is TRBV7-9; no clear D gene. Germline-derived CDR1 and CDR2 are SEHNR and FQNEAQ (reference sequence). V lost 6 bases and J lost 5, with 4 bases in between. The CDR3 totals 11 residues. CDR3 nucleotide sequence: TGTGCCAGCAGTTATACCGGGGAGCTGTTTTTT. Translation: CASSYTGELFF.

The CDR3 DNA is TGTGCCAGCAGCTTACTAGGAAGCGGGGGGTCACGCGGGCAGTTCTTC. Translating it yields CASSLLGSGGSRGQFF. The genes are TRBV11-2 and TRBJ2-1; 9 bases are shared with TRBD2. After removal of 2 bases from V and 12 bases from J, the junction contained 14 bases not matched to a gene. Germline CDR1 reads SGHAT; CDR2 reads FQNNGV. The CDR3 contains 16 residues.

The count of this clone is one. This chain's CDR3 is CATSDLRAGAEQYF. The CDR3 nucleotides read TGTGCCACCAGTGATTTGCGGGCGGGAGCCGAGCAGTACTTC. The rearrangement links TRBV24-1 to TRBJ2-7; 7 positions agree with TRBD2. Germline V lookup: CDR1 KGHDR, CDR2 SFDVKD. This CDR3 has 14 amino acids. J lost 6 bases, V lost 0 bases, and 4 bases had no gene match.

This clone was detected a few times. This sequence joins TRBV7-9 and TRBJ1-1, with 9 nucleotides matching TRBD1. The CDR3 extends over 13 amino acids. Germline CDR1 reads SEHNR; CDR2 reads FQNEAQ (reference sequence). V dropped 5 bases and J dropped 6; count of bases not matched to a gene: 4. For the CDR3, the DNA is TGTGCCAGCAGCCGACAGGGGGTCTCTGAAGCTTTCTTT. This encodes CASSRQGVSEAFF. The full variable domain, its missing parts supplied by reference TRBV7-9 and TRBJ1-1, is DTGVSQNPRHKITKRGQNVTFRCDPISEHNRLYWYRQTLGQGPEFLTYFQNEAQLEKSRLLSDRFSAERPKGSFSTLEIQRTEQGDSAMYLCASSRQGVSEAFFGQGTRLTVV.

This chain links TRBV2 with TRBJ1-1; possibly TRBD1 for D (5 bases). CDR1 and CDR2 (germline): SNHLY, FYNNEI. CDR3 length: 13 amino acids. V was pared by 6 bases and J by 3 bases, with 11 bases between. CDR3 nucleotides: TGTGCCAGCAGCCAGGGTGCCTACACTGAAGCTTTCTTT. It codes for CASSQGAYTEAFF.

The CDR3 sequence is CASSYAGQGGSTYNEQFF. Written as DNA, the CDR3 is TGTGCCAGCAGTTACGCTGGTCAAGGCGGGAGTACCTACAATGAGCAGTTCTTC. The V and J genes are TRBV6-2 or TRBV6-3 and TRBJ2-1; 7 bases are a match to TRBD2. V shed 2 bases and J 2 bases; nucleotides not matched to a gene: 12. Germline CDR1 reads MNHEY; CDR2 reads SVGEGT. The CDR3 loop spans 18 amino acids.

The chain uses TRBV30 and TRBJ1-5, with 7 bases lining up with TRBD1. Trimming cost V 1 base and J 0 bases; bases outside gene matches: 12. This CDR3 spans 18 amino acids. CDR1 GTSNPN and CDR2 SVGIG come from the germline V gene (reference sequence). In DNA, the CDR3 is TGTGCCTGGAGTGGGGGACAGTCCGTCTTTTATAGCAATCAGCCCCAGCATTTT. Its translation: CAWSGGQSVFYSNQPQHF.

V gene TRBV5-4 combines with J gene TRBJ1-2; maybe TRBD1 (6 bases). The CDR3 runs 15 residues. The V and J ends lost 0 bases and 4 bases respectively, with 13 bases between them. Germline loops: CDR1 SGHNT, CDR2 YYREEE (reference sequence). In DNA, the CDR3 is TGTGCCAGCAGCTTGGCCTCACAGGGCCCCTATGGCTACACCTTC. Its protein is CASSLASQGPYGYTF. Full variable domain (outside the CDR3, taken from reference TRBV5-4 and TRBJ1-2): ETGVTQSPTHLIKTRGQQVTLRCSSQSGHNTVSWYQQALGQGPQFIFQYYREEENGRGNFPPRFSGLQFPNYSSELNVNALELDDSALYLCASSLASQGPYGYTFGSGTRLTVV.

The CDR3 nucleotides are TGTGCCAGCAGCCCCCGGACTAGCGGCTACGAGCAGTACTTC. It codes for CASSPRTSGYEQYF. The J gene is TRBJ2-7, the V gene TRBV7-2; the match to TRBD2 covers 10 bases. In germline, CDR1 is SGHTA, CDR2 FQGNSA. The V and J ends lost 5 bases and 3 bases, in that order; junction bases with no gene match: 4. CDR3 size: 14 residues.

This sequence joins TRBV4-2 and TRBJ1-1; 9 positions agree with TRBD1. This CDR3 has 13 residues. After removal of 7 bases from V and 4 bases from J, the junction contained 4 bases not matched to a gene. CDR1 and CDR2 (germline): LGHNA, YNFKEQ. Here the CDR3 DNA reads TGTGCCAGCAAACAGGGGGCCGGCACTGAAGCTTTCTTT. Amino acids: CASKQGAGTEAFF.

The V and J genes are TRBV27 and TRBJ1-1; unclear D gene. V was shortened by 2 bases and J by 0 bases, with 7 bases between the two germline ends. CDR1 and CDR2 from the germline V gene are MNHEY and SMNVEV (reference sequence). The CDR3 runs to 14 residues. This CDR3 reads CASSLSRLNTEAFF. For the CDR3, the DNA is TGTGCCAGCAGTTTAAGCCGGTTGAACACTGAAGCTTTCTTT.

This clone was recorded only once. The V call is TRBV3-1 (or the pseudogene TRBV3-2), the J call TRBJ2-5; the match to TRBD2 covers 10 bases. CDR3 length equals 16 residues. CDR1 LGHDT and CDR2 YNNKEL come from the germline V gene (reference sequence). J lost 2 bases, V lost 0 bases, and 3 bases had no gene match. The CDR3 protein is CASSQDGLAAQETQYF. The CDR3 region has the DNA TGTGCCAGCAGCCAAGACGGACTAGCGGCGCAAGAGACCCAGTACTTC.

The rearrangement uses TRBV30 and TRBJ2-1; 11 bases are shared with TRBD2. Per germline, CDR1 GTSNPN and CDR2 SVGIG (reference sequence). V lost 3 bases, J lost 2 bases, and 21 bases stayed unmatched. The length of the CDR3 is 21 residues. CDR3 sequence (DNA): TGTGCCTGGAGAAAAGGGACGTTTAGCGGGGGGGCAGAGAGGACCTACAATGAGCAGTTCTTC. It codes for CAWRKGTFSGGAERTYNEQFF.

This chain joins TRBV5-1 and TRBJ2-7; 12 positions agree with TRBD2. The germline V gene has CDR1 SGHRS and CDR2 YFSETQ. V dropped 4 bases and J dropped 5; count of bases not matched to a gene: 7. The CDR3 is made up of 15 amino acids. The CDR3 bases are TGCGCCAGCAGCATAGGACTAGCGGGAACACACGAGCAGTACTTC. Its protein is CASSIGLAGTHEQYF.

The chain carries TRBV19 and TRBJ1-2, with a weak D call TRBD1 (6 bases). V lost 0 bases to trimming and J lost 4 bases, with 12 bases between them. The CDR3 contains 15 residues. The germline V gene encodes CDR1 LNHDA and CDR2 SQIVND (reference sequence). The CDR3 DNA follows: TGTGCCAGTAGTATAGAGGCAGGGGCTACCTATGGCTACACCTTC. Translating it yields CASSIEAGATYGYTF.

The V call is TRBV4-1, the J call TRBJ1-2; 7 positions agree with TRBD1. This CDR3 region has 15 residues. Germline V lookup: CDR1 MGHRA, CDR2 YSYEKL. The ends lost 0 bases at V and 8 bases at J; junction bases unmatched: 9. The CDR3 spells CASSQDGGGVSGYTF. The CDR3 bases are TGCGCCAGCAGCCAAGATGGAGGGGGCGTATCAGGCTACACCTTC.

V gene TRBV5-1 combines with J gene TRBJ1-1; 11 bases map to TRBD1. This CDR3 has 15 residues. Germline CDR1 SGHRS, CDR2 YFSETQ. The V segment lost 4 bases and the J segment 3 bases; nucleotides outside the gene matches: 5. The CDR3 spells CASSGPGQGDTEAFF. The CDR3 DNA reads TGCGCCAGCAGCGGCCCGGGACAGGGGGACACTGAAGCTTTCTTT.

The chain recombines TRBV5-4 with TRBJ2-3, with D possibly TRBD1 on 5 matching bases. CDR1 is SGHNT, CDR2 YYREEE, per germline (reference sequence). The CDR3 sequence is 14 residues long. The V and J ends lost 0 bases and 3 bases respectively, with 8 bases between them. Written as DNA, the CDR3 is TGTGCCAGCAGCTTGGAGGGGCCAACAGATACGCAGTATTTT. Encoded protein: CASSLEGPTDTQYF. Based on the CDR3 plus reference TRBV5-4 and TRBJ2-3, the full variable domain is ETGVTQSPTHLIKTRGQQVTLRCSSQSGHNTVSWYQQALGQGPQFIFQYYREEENGRGNFPPRFSGLQFPNYSSELNVNALELDDSALYLCASSLEGPTDTQYFGPGTRLTVL.

The gene calls are TRBV5-8 and TRBJ2-7, with 8 nucleotides matching TRBD2. The CDR3 covers 15 residues. V dropped 3 bases and J dropped 5; count of bases not matched to a gene: 10. Germline lookup yields CDR1 SGHTS and CDR2 YDEGEE. The CDR3 DNA follows: TGTGCCAGCAGCTCGACTGGGACTAGGGGTAACGAGCAGTACTTC. Its translation is CASSSTGTRGNEQYF.

V usage is TRBV27 and J usage is TRBJ2-7, with 9 bases identical to TRBD2. CDR3 size: 16 residues. V lost 2 bases to trimming and J lost 1 base; unmatched junction nucleotides: 6. From germline, CDR1 is MNHEY and CDR2 SMNVEV (reference sequence). CDR3 residues: CASSLGASGVSYEQYF. The CDR3 DNA reads TGTGCCAGCAGTTTAGGCGCTAGCGGGGTATCCTACGAGCAGTACTTC.

The chain has TRBV7-9 and TRBJ2-2, with 7 bases that match TRBD1. The CDR3 runs 15 residues. V gave up 9 bases and J gave up 2 bases; unmatched junction bases: 9. Per germline, CDR1 SEHNR and CDR2 FQNEAQ (reference sequence). The CDR3 DNA sequence: TGTGCCAGACAGGGGTCATCATTAAACACCGGGGAGCTGTTTTTT. This translates into CARQGSSLNTGELFF.

V and J are TRBV4-1 and TRBJ1-3; maybe TRBD1 (5 bases). CDR3 length: 14 amino acids. Germline V gene lookup returns CDR1 MGHRA and CDR2 YSYEKL. V lost 4 bases and J 7 bases, leaving 14 bases between the germline ends. Written as DNA, the CDR3 is TGCGCCAGCAGCCGGGAGGGGAGAGGTAACACCATATATTTT. This gives the protein CASSREGRGNTIYF.

The chain couples TRBV9 to TRBJ2-5; 10 bases are a match to TRBD2. Germline-derived CDR1 and CDR2 are SGDLS and YYNGEE. V lost 0 bases to trimming and J lost 4 bases; unmatched junction nucleotides: 6. There are 16 residues in the CDR3. As DNA, the CDR3 is TGTGCCAGCAGCGTAGGGGTAGCGGGAGGCTTAGAGACCCAGTACTTC. Translated, it gives CASSVGVAGGLETQYF.

There are a few counts of this clone. This sequence joins TRBV28 and TRBJ1-2; D might be TRBD1 (5 bases). With 2 bases removed from V and 6 bases from J, the gap between germline ends came to 22 bases. The CDR3 is made up of 17 amino acids. Germline CDR1 reads MDHEN; CDR2 reads SYDVKM. The CDR3 reads CASSLGAWGRGADGYTF. As DNA, the CDR3 is TGTGCCAGCAGTTTAGGCGCCTGGGGACGCGGGGCGGATGGCTACACCTTC.

This clone has just one count. The V and J genes are TRBV27 and TRBJ1-1; 7 bases align to TRBD1. This CDR3 comprises 15 residues. J lost 0 bases, V lost 6 bases, and 7 bases had no gene match. Germline V gives CDR1 MNHEY, CDR2 SMNVEV (reference sequence). The CDR3 bases are TGTGCCAGCAGCCGACAGGGCGGCATGAACACTGAAGCTTTCTTT. Translated: CASSRQGGMNTEAFF.